These 28 T cell receptor beta chains came from one sample sequenced in a study of CD4+ T cells in melanoma. Sequencing was performed with immunoSEQ multiplex PCR; in TCRdb, only in-frame clones are kept and a portion is missing. The data hold about 55,000 clones, with approximately 74% observed a single time. Sequenced input: tumor tissue. Receptors were obtained from a human donor with melanoma.

V usage is TRBV5-1 and J usage is TRBJ2-3; 9 nucleotides match TRBD1. There are 16 residues in the CDR3. With 4 bases clipped from V and 2 bases from J, the junction kept 8 bases outside the gene matches. Germline lookup yields CDR1 SGHRS and CDR2 YFSETQ. Here the CDR3 DNA reads TGCGCCAGCAGCGGGGGGACAGGGAGCCTCACAGATACGCAGTATTTT. Amino acid sequence: CASSGGTGSLTDTQYF.

This rearrangement joins TRBV6-5 to TRBJ1-6; possibly TRBD1 for D (5 bases). V was clipped by 6 bases and J by 11 bases, with 14 bases between them. This CDR3 has 13 residues. Germline CDR1 reads MNHEY; CDR2 reads SVGAGI. Here the CDR3 reads CASSRATVAPLHF. The CDR3 region has the DNA TGTGCCAGCAGCAGGGCGACAGTTGCACCCCTCCACTTT.

This clone has a handful of counts. The genes are TRBV6-6 and TRBJ2-4; D ambiguous. Per germline, CDR1 MNHNY and CDR2 SVGAGI (reference sequence). This CDR3 is built from 14 residues. With 0 bases removed from V and 0 bases from J, the gap between germline ends came to 3 bases. CDR3 loop: CASSYSLAKNIQYF. The CDR3 DNA follows: TGTGCCAGCAGTTACTCTCTAGCCAAAAACATTCAGTACTTC.

V usage is TRBV9 and J usage is TRBJ2-5; D remains unclear. The germline gives CDR1 SGDLS, CDR2 YYNGEE. The CDR3 contains 15 residues. Trimming left V 0 bases short and J 7 bases short, with 16 bases between. In nucleotides, the CDR3 is TGTGCCAGCAGCGTAGATTGGTCATCCATGGGGACCCAGTACTTC. This codes for CASSVDWSSMGTQYF. Supplemented by reference TRBV9 and TRBJ2-5, the full variable domain reads DSGVTQTPKHLITATGQRVTLRCSPRSGDLSVYWYQQSLDQGLQFLIQYYNGEERAKGNILERFSAQQFPDLHSELNLSSLELGDSALYFCASSVDWSSMGTQYFGPGTRLLVL.

The rearrangement uses TRBV7-2 and TRBJ2-3, with TRBD2 matching 7 bases. The V gene end was trimmed by 5 bases and the J gene end by 1 base; junction bases not matched to a gene: 9. The CDR3 length is 16 residues. CDR1 and CDR2 (germline): SGHTA, FQGNSA. CDR3 nucleotide sequence: TGTGCCAGCAGCAGGAGCGGGGCGGGGGGCACAGATACGCAGTATTTT. Amino acid sequence: CASSRSGAGGTDTQYF.

V usage is TRBV7-9 and J usage is TRBJ1-4; no firm D call. Trimming pared 10 bases from V and 2 bases from J, leaving 14 bases between. The CDR3 extends over 14 amino acids. CDR1 and CDR2 (germline): SEHNR, FQNEAQ (reference sequence). The CDR3: CATNAGPTNEKLFF. The DNA for the CDR3 is TGTGCCACCAACGCCGGGCCCACTAATGAAAAACTGTTTTTT. Complete variable domain (other parts from reference TRBV7-9 and TRBJ1-4): DTGVSQNPRHKITKRGQNVTFRCDPISEHNRLYWYRQTLGQGPEFLTYFQNEAQLEKSRLLSDRFSAERPKGSFSTLEIQRTEQGDSAMYLCATNAGPTNEKLFFGSGTQLSVL.

The rearrangement uses TRBV7-9 and TRBJ2-2; D is perhaps TRBD1 or TRBD2 (5 bases each). V was trimmed by 6 bases and J by 4 bases, leaving 12 bases between them. CDR3 length: 14 amino acids. CDR1 is SEHNR, CDR2 FQNEAQ, per germline (reference sequence). The CDR3 sequence is CASSRGAGTGELFF. DNA for the CDR3: TGTGCCAGCAGTAGGGGCGCGGGCACCGGGGAGCTGTTTTTT.

V and J are TRBV5-1 and TRBJ1-2, with TRBD1 identical over 8 bases. V trimming: 4 bases; J trimming: 0 bases; junction bases outside the gene matches: 11. The CDR3 is 17 residues long. From germline, CDR1 is SGHRS and CDR2 YFSETQ. CDR3 sequence: CASSGIGRTGPNYGYTF. The DNA for the CDR3 is TGCGCCAGCAGCGGGATCGGTCGGACAGGGCCTAACTATGGCTACACCTTC.

V gene TRBV7-2 combines with J gene TRBJ2-7; maybe TRBD2 (7 bases). The germline V and J ends were trimmed by 5 bases and 0 bases, with 11 bases remaining between them. The CDR3 covers 14 residues. Germline CDR1 reads SGHTA; CDR2 reads FQGNSA. The CDR3 here is CASSRGGSSYEQYF. Written as DNA, the CDR3 is TGTGCCAGCAGCAGGGGGGGAAGCTCCTACGAGCAGTACTTC.

As concerns this clone: This sample includes further DNA sequences coding for the same CDR3. The gene calls are TRBV4-1 and TRBJ1-1; maybe TRBD1 (5 bases). Germline values: CDR1 MGHRA, CDR2 YSYEKL. The CDR3 covers 15 residues. V lost 0 bases to trimming and J lost 5 bases, with 13 bases between them. The CDR3 DNA reads as TGCGCCAGCAGCCAAGACGGTGGGGGTGGAACTGAAGCTTTCTTT. This sequence encodes CASSQDGGGGTEAFF.

This clone appeared a few times. The rearrangement joins TRBV7-6 to TRBJ1-6; TRBD1 is a possible D gene (6 bases). CDR3 length: 14 amino acids. From germline, CDR1 is SGHVS and CDR2 FNYEAQ. Trimming pared 1 base from V and 8 bases from J, leaving 9 bases between. The CDR3 DNA follows: TGTGCCAGCAGCTTAGACAGGGTAGATTCACCCCTCCACTTT. Amino acid sequence: CASSLDRVDSPLHF.

The genes are TRBV6-1 and TRBJ1-2; 10 nucleotides agree with TRBD1. Germline assignment: CDR1 MNHNS and CDR2 SASEGT. With 6 bases clipped from V and 4 bases from J, the junction kept 5 bases outside the gene matches. CDR3 length: 14 amino acids. CDR3 in amino acids: CASSQDRGSYGYTF. The CDR3 region has the DNA TGTGCCAGCAGCCAGGACAGGGGGAGCTATGGCTACACCTTC.

The chain combines TRBV5-8 with TRBJ2-2; D is ambiguous. This CDR3 region has 14 residues. V was shortened by 9 bases and J by 0 bases, with 12 bases between the two germline ends. The germline gives CDR1 SGHTS, CDR2 YDEGEE. DNA for the CDR3: TGTGCCACACTACACGCCCCGAACACCGGGGAGCTGTTTTTT. Residues: CATLHAPNTGELFF.

The chain links TRBV11-1 to TRBJ1-1; D might be TRBD1 (5 bases). Germline CDR1 and CDR2: SGHAT and FQDESV (reference sequence). The CDR3 length is 15 residues. V was clipped by 2 bases and J by 0 bases, with 10 bases between them. The CDR3 loop reads CASSLPQDMNTEAFF. In DNA form, the CDR3 reads TGTGCCAGCAGCTTACCGCAGGACATGAACACTGAAGCTTTCTTT.

This chain connects TRBV7-3 to TRBJ2-7; D unclear. V lost 5 bases and J 5 bases, leaving 10 bases between the germline ends. CDR1 and CDR2 from the germline V gene are SGHTA and FQGTGA. This CDR3 comprises 12 residues. The CDR3 DNA reads TGTGCCAGCAGCCCAAATAATAACGAGCAGTACTTC. Encoded protein: CASSPNNNEQYF.

In DNA form, the CDR3 reads TGTGCCAGCAGTTACGGGACACCTAGCTCCTATAATTCACCCCTCCACTTT. Translation gives CASSYGTPSSYNSPLHF. The chain couples TRBV27 to TRBJ1-6, with D tentatively TRBD1 (6 bases). Trimming left V 4 bases short and J 0 bases short, with 13 bases between. The CDR3 length is 17 residues. CDR1 is MNHEY, CDR2 SMNVEV, per germline (reference sequence).

The chain carries TRBV10-3 and TRBJ2-1; 9 positions agree with TRBD2. Per the germline V gene, CDR1 is ENHRY and CDR2 is SYGVKD. CDR3 length: 16 amino acids. Unmatched junction bases numbered 5, after V lost 4 bases and J lost 1 base. This CDR3 reads CAISGGGDPSYNEQFF. The CDR3 nucleotides read TGTGCCATCAGTGGCGGGGGGGACCCTTCCTACAATGAGCAGTTCTTC.

Only one count was recorded for this clone. The J gene is TRBJ2-7, the V gene TRBV5-1; maybe TRBD2 (5 bases). Trimming pared 2 bases from V and 5 bases from J, leaving 5 bases between. CDR3 length: 11 residues. Germline V gives CDR1 SGHRS, CDR2 YFSETQ. The CDR3 sequence: CASSLADEQYF. CDR3 nucleotide sequence: TGCGCCAGCAGCTTAGCGGACGAGCAGTACTTC.

The genes are TRBV18 and TRBJ2-7; either TRBD1 or TRBD2 may fit D (5 bases each). The CDR3 runs 15 residues. Germline V gene sequence: CDR1 KGHSH, CDR2 LQKENI. The V and J ends lost 4 bases and 3 bases respectively, with 16 bases between them. CDR3 amino acids: CASSRPGRKIYEQYF. CDR3 nucleotide sequence: TGTGCCAGCTCACGACCGGGACGGAAGATCTACGAGCAGTACTTC.

The rearrangement links TRBV5-1 to TRBJ2-1; 9 bases align to TRBD1. Trimming took 0 bases from V and 4 from J; bases not matched to a gene: 2. Germline CDR1 SGHRS, CDR2 YFSETQ. The CDR3 sequence is 15 residues long. Written as DNA, the CDR3 is TGCGCCAGCAGCTTGGGGGACAGGGCTTACAATGAGCAGTTCTTC. Its protein product is CASSLGDRAYNEQFF. The complete variable domain, with remaining parts taken from reference TRBV5-1 and TRBJ2-1, reads KAGVTQTPRYLIKTRGQQVTLSCSPISGHRSVSWYQQTPGQGLQFLFEYFSETQRNKGNFPGRFSGRQFSNSRSEMNVSTLELGDSALYLCASSLGDRAYNEQFFGPGTRLTVL.

The chain uses TRBV10-3 and TRBJ1-3; 7 nucleotides line up with TRBD1. CDR3 length equals 14 residues. CDR1 ENHRY and CDR2 SYGVKD come from the germline V gene. V was clipped by 10 bases and J by 0 bases; unmatched bases: 6. CDR3 loop: CASRQGDSGNTIYF. CDR3 bases: TGTGCCAGCCGCCAGGGGGACTCTGGAAACACCATATATTTT.

This chain links TRBV7-9 with TRBJ2-3; tentative D call: TRBD2 (6 bases). Between the trimmed V and J ends, which lost 1 base and 4 bases, there was a span of 9 bases. The CDR3 sequence is 14 residues long. CDR1 is SEHNR and CDR2 is FQNEAQ in the germline V gene (reference sequence). CDR3 loop: CASSLVRRADTQYF. For the CDR3, the DNA is TGTGCCAGCAGCTTAGTTCGGAGGGCAGATACGCAGTATTTT.

On this clone itself: This may stem from a read error, because a much larger clone lies one nucleotide away. This chain joins TRBV7-3 and TRBJ2-3, with D unresolved. Trimming shortened V by 3 bases and J by 3 bases, and 4 bases separated the two germline ends. CDR1 is SGHTA, CDR2 FQGTGA, per germline. CDR3 length equals 12 residues. The CDR3 DNA is TGTGCCAGCAGCTTTGGGACAGATACGCAGTATTTT. Translating it yields CASSFGTDTQYF.

V usage is TRBV7-3 and J usage is TRBJ2-3; TRBD2 matches 8 bases. The J segment lost 6 bases and the V segment lost 2 bases, leaving 4 bases of the junction unmatched. Germline V lookup: CDR1 SGHTA, CDR2 FQGTGA. The CDR3 has 14 residues. The CDR3 sequence is CASSLAGGRDTQYF. CDR3 DNA sequence: TGTGCCAGCAGCTTAGCGGGGGGACGTGATACGCAGTATTTT.

The chain has TRBV5-1 and TRBJ2-3; TRBD1 is a possible D gene (5 bases). The CDR3 extends over 15 amino acids. V was cut by 2 bases and J by 2 bases, with 12 bases left in between. Germline V gene data show CDR1 as SGHRS and CDR2 as YFSETQ. The CDR3 DNA sequence: TGCGCCAGCAGCTTAGTTACAGGAAACACAGATACGCAGTATTTT. Encoded protein: CASSLVTGNTDTQYF. Using reference TRBV5-1 and TRBJ2-3 for the parts outside the CDR3, the full variable domain is KAGVTQTPRYLIKTRGQQVTLSCSPISGHRSVSWYQQTPGQGLQFLFEYFSETQRNKGNFPGRFSGRQFSNSRSEMNVSTLELGDSALYLCASSLVTGNTDTQYFGPGTRLTVL.

The chain couples TRBV29-1 to TRBJ2-3; TRBD2 aligns across 11 bases. Trimming cost V 1 base and J 2 bases; bases outside gene matches: 8. The CDR3 is made up of 17 amino acids. Germline V gives CDR1 SQVTM, CDR2 ANQGSEA. DNA of the CDR3: TGCAGCGTTGAAGGGCTAGCGGGGGGCCCACTCACAGATACGCAGTATTTT. Translation gives CSVEGLAGGPLTDTQYF.

In the case of this clone: A much larger clone lies one base from this, so it may be a read error. V gene TRBV7-9 combines with J gene TRBJ1-1, with a weak D call TRBD1 (5 bases). The germline gives CDR1 SEHNR, CDR2 FQNEAQ (reference sequence). The CDR3 runs 13 residues. V was pared by 5 bases and J by 0 bases, with 7 bases between. The CDR3 nucleotides read TGTGCCAGCAGCCCGACAGTGAACACTGAAGCTTTCTTT. Protein product: CASSPTVNTEAFF.

This clone occurred many times. This chain links TRBV7-9 with TRBJ1-1; perhaps TRBD1 as D (6 bases). Germline V lookup: CDR1 SEHNR, CDR2 FQNEAQ (reference sequence). Trimming shortened V by 1 base and J by 4 bases, and 10 bases separated the two germline ends. This CDR3 has 14 amino acids. CDR3 sequence reads: CASSLEGVLTEAFF. In DNA form, the CDR3 reads TGTGCCAGCAGCTTAGAGGGGGTGCTCACTGAAGCTTTCTTT.